The source of this TCR beta chain is a study of cytomegalovirus exposure and HLA in healthy donors. General study findings and limits: Reported performance of the classifier showed diagnosis of cytomegalovirus status with high specificity and sensitivity.

The CDR3 runs to 13 residues. Germline values: CDR1 WNHNN, CDR2 SYGVQD (reference sequence). Researchers ran the PCR with 60 Vbeta and 13 Jbeta primers. Clones were read by immunoSEQ multiplex PCR, and TCRdb kept only the in-frame ones, dropping some. Its table records about 58,000 clones. With regard to this clone: The antigen remains undetermined. The germline gene is not matched at one end of the junction; a read error may be the cause.

This clonotype originated in a male donor in good health and CMV-seronegative. Sequencing used PBMCs. This rearrangement joins TRBV10-1 to TRBJ2-4; 10 bases match TRBD1. This CDR3 reads CASSGIGTGATDF. The CDR3 DNA reads TGCGCCAGCAGTGGGATTGGGACAGGGGCCACAGACTTC.